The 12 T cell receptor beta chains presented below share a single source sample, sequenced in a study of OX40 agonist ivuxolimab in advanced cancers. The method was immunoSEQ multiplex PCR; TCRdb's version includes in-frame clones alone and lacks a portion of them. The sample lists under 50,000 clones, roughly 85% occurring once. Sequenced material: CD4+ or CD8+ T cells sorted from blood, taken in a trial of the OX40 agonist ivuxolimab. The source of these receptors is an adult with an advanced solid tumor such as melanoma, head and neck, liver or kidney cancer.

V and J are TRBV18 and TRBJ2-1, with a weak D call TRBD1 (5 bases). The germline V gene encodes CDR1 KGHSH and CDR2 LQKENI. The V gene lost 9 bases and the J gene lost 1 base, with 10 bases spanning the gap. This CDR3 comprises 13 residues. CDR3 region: CASSDISYNEQFF. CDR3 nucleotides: TGTGCCAGTTCGGACATATCCTACAATGAGCAGTTCTTC.

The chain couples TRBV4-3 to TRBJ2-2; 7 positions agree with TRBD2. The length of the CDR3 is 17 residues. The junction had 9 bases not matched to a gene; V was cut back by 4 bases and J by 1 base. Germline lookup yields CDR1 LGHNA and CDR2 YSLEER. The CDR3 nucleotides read TGCGCCAGCAGCCCGGGTTTGGTAGCGGGGAACACCGGGGAGCTGTTTTTT. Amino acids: CASSPGLVAGNTGELFF.

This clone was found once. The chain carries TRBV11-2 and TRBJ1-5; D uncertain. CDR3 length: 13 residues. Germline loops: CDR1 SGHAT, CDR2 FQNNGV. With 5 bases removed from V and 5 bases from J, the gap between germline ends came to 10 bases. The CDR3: CASSPTEYQPQHF. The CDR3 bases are TGTGCCAGCAGCCCCACCGAGTATCAGCCCCAGCATTTT.

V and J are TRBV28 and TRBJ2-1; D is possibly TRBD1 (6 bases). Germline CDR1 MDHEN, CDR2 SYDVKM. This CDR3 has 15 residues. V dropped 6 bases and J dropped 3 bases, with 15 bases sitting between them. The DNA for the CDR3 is TGTGCCAGCAGGAACCAGGGGCCCCTCTACAATGAGCAGTTCTTC. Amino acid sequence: CASRNQGPLYNEQFF.

As DNA, the CDR3 is TGTGCCTGGAGTACAGCGGGAGCCGGAGGGCAGTACTTC. Translation gives CAWSTAGAGGQYF. The J gene is TRBJ2-7, the V gene TRBV30; 8 nucleotides align to TRBD2. V trimming: 2 bases; J trimming: 9 bases; junction bases outside the gene matches: 9. CDR3 length: 13 amino acids. CDR1 and CDR2 (germline): GTSNPN, SVGIG (reference sequence).

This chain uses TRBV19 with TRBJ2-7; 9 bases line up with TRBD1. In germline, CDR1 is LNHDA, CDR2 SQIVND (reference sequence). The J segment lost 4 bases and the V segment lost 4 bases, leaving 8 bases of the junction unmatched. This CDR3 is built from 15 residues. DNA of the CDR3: TGTGCCAGTAGTACGACCGGGACAGGGAGGTACGAGCAGTACTTC. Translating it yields CASSTTGTGRYEQYF.

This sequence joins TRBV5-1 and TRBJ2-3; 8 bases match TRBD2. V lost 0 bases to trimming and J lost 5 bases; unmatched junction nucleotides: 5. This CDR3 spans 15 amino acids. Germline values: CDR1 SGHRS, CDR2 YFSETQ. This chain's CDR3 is CASSLEAGAVDTQYF. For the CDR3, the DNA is TGCGCCAGCAGCTTGGAAGCGGGAGCGGTAGATACGCAGTATTTT. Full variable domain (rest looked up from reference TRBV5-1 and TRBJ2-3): KAGVTQTPRYLIKTRGQQVTLSCSPISGHRSVSWYQQTPGQGLQFLFEYFSETQRNKGNFPGRFSGRQFSNSRSEMNVSTLELGDSALYLCASSLEAGAVDTQYFGPGTRLTVL.

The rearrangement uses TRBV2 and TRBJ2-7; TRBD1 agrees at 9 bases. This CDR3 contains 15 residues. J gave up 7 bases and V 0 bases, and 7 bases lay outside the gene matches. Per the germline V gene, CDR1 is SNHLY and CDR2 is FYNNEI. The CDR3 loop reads CASSEARTGAREQYF. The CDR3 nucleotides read TGTGCCAGCAGTGAAGCGAGGACAGGGGCACGTGAGCAGTACTTC.

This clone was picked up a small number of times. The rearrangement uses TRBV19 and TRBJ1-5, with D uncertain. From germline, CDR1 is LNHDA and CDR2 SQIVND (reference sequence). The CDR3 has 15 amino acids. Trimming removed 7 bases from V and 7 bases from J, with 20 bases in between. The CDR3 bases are TGTGCCAGTACCCCCATAGGGAGGGAGGGCCAGCCCCAGCATTTT. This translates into CASTPIGREGQPQHF.

CDR3 residues: CASSQASGKEADTQYF. The CDR3 DNA reads as TGCGCCAGCAGCCAAGCCAGCGGGAAAGAGGCAGATACGCAGTATTTT. The V call is TRBV4-1, the J call TRBJ2-3; 7 bases are a match to TRBD2. Trimming took 1 base from V and 4 from J; bases not matched to a gene: 8. Per germline, CDR1 MGHRA and CDR2 YSYEKL. This CDR3 is 16 amino acids long.

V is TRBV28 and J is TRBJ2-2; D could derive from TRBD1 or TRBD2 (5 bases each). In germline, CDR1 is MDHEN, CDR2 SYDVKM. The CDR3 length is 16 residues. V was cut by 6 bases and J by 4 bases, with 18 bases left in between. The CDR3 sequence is CASSLRVSGTTGELFF. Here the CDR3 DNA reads TGTGCCAGCAGCCTCAGGGTATCAGGGACCACCGGGGAGCTGTTTTTT.

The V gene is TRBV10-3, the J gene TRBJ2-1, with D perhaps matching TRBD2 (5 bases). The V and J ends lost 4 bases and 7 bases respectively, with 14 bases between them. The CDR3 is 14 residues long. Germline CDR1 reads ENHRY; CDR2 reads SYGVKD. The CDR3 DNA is TGTGCCATCAGTGGCGGTGGGAGTGAGAATGAGCAGTTCTTC. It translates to CAISGGGSENEQFF.